The 18 T cell receptor beta chains reported below all come from one sample, sequenced in a study of OX40 agonist ivuxolimab in advanced cancers. The library came from the immunoSEQ multiplex PCR assay. In TCRdb, the immuneACCESS table is reduced to in-frame sequences with V and J assigned. These tables do not hold every clone; where another copy was compared, an unresolved V gene accounts for under half, and the others remain unexplained. In all, the sample holds 73,000 or so clones, and around 86% of those were seen once. The ten top clones hold 0.75% of the sample. Sequenced material: CD4+ or CD8+ T cells sorted from blood, taken in a trial of the OX40 agonist ivuxolimab. The receptors were gathered from an adult with an advanced solid tumor such as melanoma, head and neck, liver or kidney cancer.

J is TRBJ2-2 and V is TRBV7-3; D is perhaps TRBD1 (6 bases). The CDR3 is 15 amino acids. The V end was cut by 5 bases, the J end by 5 bases, with 15 bases between. The germline V gene encodes CDR1 SGHTA and CDR2 FQGTGA. The CDR3 is CASSPDPRGTGELFF. The CDR3, as DNA: TGTGCCAGCAGCCCCGATCCCAGGGGAACCGGGGAGCTGTTTTTT.

The chain links TRBV30 to TRBJ1-2; 9 bases map to TRBD1. Germline CDR1 reads GTSNPN; CDR2 reads SVGIG (reference sequence). With V trimmed by 0 bases and J by 6 bases, 8 bases remained unmatched. The length of the CDR3 is 15 residues. The CDR3 protein is CAWSVWGQGIHGYTF. The CDR3 DNA is TGTGCCTGGAGTGTTTGGGGACAGGGAATTCATGGCTACACCTTC.

The chain uses TRBV19 and TRBJ1-2; maybe TRBD1 (5 bases). The V gene's germline CDR1 is LNHDA and CDR2 SQIVND (reference sequence). This CDR3 region has 13 residues. V was pared by 5 bases and J by 8 bases, with 15 bases between. The CDR3 sequence: CASSYEDWGGYTF. CDR3 in DNA: TGTGCCAGTAGTTATGAGGATTGGGGCGGCTACACCTTC.

The DNA for the CDR3 is TGTGCCAGTACCCGGGAGTCAGGTGAGCAGTTCTTC. Protein sequence: CASTRESGEQFF. The chain has TRBV19 and TRBJ2-1; TRBD2 is a possible D gene (6 bases). This CDR3 region has 12 residues. V dropped 7 bases and J dropped 9 bases, with 13 bases sitting between them. Germline loops: CDR1 LNHDA, CDR2 SQIVND (reference sequence).

The count of this clone is one. This rearrangement joins TRBV7-2 to TRBJ2-1, with 8 bases fitting TRBD1. CDR1 and CDR2 (germline): SGHTA, FQGNSA. V lost 3 bases, J lost 7 bases, and 8 bases stayed unmatched. This CDR3 has 15 amino acids. CDR3 DNA: TGTGCCAGCAGCTTTAGTTCGAACAGGGGGAATGAGCAGTTCTTC. Its translation is CASSFSSNRGNEQFF.

The rearrangement uses TRBV5-1 and TRBJ2-2, with no clear D. Germline-derived CDR1 and CDR2 are SGHRS and YFSETQ. The CDR3 covers 13 residues. V was trimmed by 0 bases and J by 1 base, leaving 1 base between them. The CDR3 DNA reads as TGCGCCAGCAGCTTGGTGAACACCGGGGAGCTGTTTTTT. Its translation is CASSLVNTGELFF.

The chain employs TRBV5-1 and TRBJ2-5; D possibly corresponds to TRBD1 (6 bases). Trimming took 0 bases from V and 2 from J, leaving 11 bases between them. Germline V gene data show CDR1 as SGHRS and CDR2 as YFSETQ. The CDR3 spans 15 residues. The CDR3 reads CASSLGATGQETQYF. The CDR3 bases are TGCGCCAGCAGCTTGGGCGCGACAGGACAAGAGACCCAGTACTTC.

The chain carries TRBV11-2 and TRBJ2-3; D possibly corresponds to TRBD2 (6 bases). This CDR3 comprises 12 residues. The germline CDR1 and CDR2 sequences are SGHAT and FQNNGV. V lost 8 bases to trimming and J lost 7 bases, with 13 bases between them. Here the CDR3 reads CASVGGPYTQYF. In nucleotides, the CDR3 is TGTGCCAGCGTCGGAGGGCCCTATACGCAGTATTTT.

The chain joins TRBV11-2 to TRBJ2-7; TRBD1 aligns across 7 bases. V shed 5 bases and J 6 bases; nucleotides not matched to a gene: 4. This CDR3 has 12 residues. Germline CDR1 SGHAT, CDR2 FQNNGV. CDR3 in DNA: TGTGCCAGCAGCCACGACAGGGTCGAGCAGTACTTC. Amino acids: CASSHDRVEQYF.

CDR3 protein: CTSSQDHGSYNEQFF. The CDR3 region has the DNA TGCACCAGCAGCCAAGATCACGGATCCTACAATGAGCAGTTCTTC. J is TRBJ2-1 and V is TRBV1. TRBV1 is described as a pseudogene. This CDR3 has 15 amino acids.

V gene TRBV2 combines with J gene TRBJ2-7, with 15 bases lining up with TRBD2. This CDR3 contains 13 residues. Per the germline V gene, CDR1 is SNHLY and CDR2 is FYNNEI. Trimming removed 8 bases from V and 6 bases from J; junction bases left unmatched: 2. The CDR3 region is CASGGLAGGEQYF. The DNA for the CDR3 is TGTGCCAGCGGGGGACTAGCGGGGGGCGAGCAGTACTTC.

The chain combines TRBV28 with TRBJ1-4; a possible D gene is TRBD1 (5 bases). The V end was cut by 2 bases, the J end by 7 bases, with 17 bases between. Germline V gene sequence: CDR1 MDHEN, CDR2 SYDVKM. The CDR3 sequence is 16 residues long. The CDR3 region has the DNA TGTGCCAGCAGTTTACGCCAGGGCGGGACGAGTGAAAAACTGTTTTTT. Amino acid sequence: CASSLRQGGTSEKLFF.

This clone appeared a single time. The gene calls are TRBV7-9 and TRBJ1-5; D is unclear. In germline, CDR1 is SEHNR, CDR2 FQNEAQ (reference sequence). Deletions cut 1 base from V and 7 bases from J, with 11 bases between. This CDR3 spans 14 amino acids. This CDR3 reads CASSLDGGRQPQHF. CDR3 nucleotides: TGTGCCAGCAGCTTAGATGGCGGGAGACAGCCCCAGCATTTT.

This sequence joins TRBV19 and TRBJ1-5; D remains unclear. Per germline, CDR1 LNHDA and CDR2 SQIVND (reference sequence). There are 14 residues in the CDR3. Trimming shortened V by 3 bases and J by 6 bases, and 12 bases separated the two germline ends. CDR3 sequence: CASSIRQVGQPQHF. CDR3 nucleotide sequence: TGTGCCAGTAGTATTCGGCAGGTGGGTCAGCCCCAGCATTTT.

J is TRBJ2-5 and V is TRBV9, with 9 nucleotides matching TRBD2. The junction had 12 bases not matched to a gene; V was cut back by 4 bases and J by 5 bases. Germline assignment: CDR1 SGDLS and CDR2 YYNGEE. The CDR3 extends over 16 amino acids. The CDR3 DNA reads TGTGCCAGCAGCCTGACCTCAGCGGGGGGCAGGGAGACCCAGTACTTC. Protein product: CASSLTSAGGRETQYF.

This chain uses TRBV19 with TRBJ1-2, with TRBD1 identical over 9 bases. The length of the CDR3 is 14 residues. The V gene's germline CDR1 is LNHDA and CDR2 SQIVND (reference sequence). The ends lost 6 bases at V and 7 bases at J; junction bases unmatched: 9. The DNA for the CDR3 is TGTGCCAGTAGGCTCAGGGACAGGGCTGCTGGCTACACCTTC. Amino acids: CASRLRDRAAGYTF.

The J gene is TRBJ2-7, the V gene TRBV2; D gene unclear. The CDR3 has 13 residues. Germline CDR1 SNHLY, CDR2 FYNNEI. With 7 bases removed from V and 0 bases from J, the gap between germline ends came to 10 bases. In DNA, the CDR3 is TGTGCCAGCATCCGGAGCAGCTCCTACGAGCAGTACTTC. Its protein is CASIRSSSYEQYF.

The genes are TRBV19 and TRBJ2-2; D is undetermined. CDR3 size: 13 residues. CDR1 is LNHDA and CDR2 is SQIVND in the germline V gene (reference sequence). V was shortened by 4 bases and J by 0 bases, with 3 bases between the two germline ends. The CDR3 region is CASSNTNTGELFF. As DNA, the CDR3 is TGTGCCAGTAGTAACACGAACACCGGGGAGCTGTTTTTT.